This passage covers 8 T cell receptor beta chains from one sample sequenced in a study of blood T cell repertoires in COVID-19. Clones were sequenced by immunoSEQ multiplex PCR, and TCRdb holds only the in-frame ones, with some missing. Found here are about 28,000 clones, under 90% of them singletons; the top ten hold 15% to 20%. Sequencing was done on a sample of peripheral blood. These receptors all come from a man in his sixties or seventies with active COVID-19.

CDR3 DNA: TGCGCCAGCAGCTTGTCGGCGGGTTCTGGGGCCAACGTCCTGACTTTC. Its translation is CASSLSAGSGANVLTF. V is TRBV5-1 and J is TRBJ2-6, with D possibly matching TRBD2 (5 bases). The CDR3 covers 16 residues. Germline loops: CDR1 SGHRS, CDR2 YFSETQ. V dropped 1 base and J dropped 1 base, with 9 bases sitting between them.

This chain uses TRBV7-6 with TRBJ2-2; 8 bases align to TRBD1. J gave up 4 bases and V 0 bases, and 1 base lay outside the gene matches. There are 15 residues in the CDR3. The germline V gene has CDR1 SGHVS and CDR2 FNYEAQ. CDR3 sequence: CASSLADRGTGELFF. The CDR3 nucleotides are TGTGCCAGCAGCTTAGCAGACAGGGGCACCGGGGAGCTGTTTTTT.

The chain carries TRBV24-1 and TRBJ1-3, with 7 bases fitting TRBD1. The CDR3 totals 16 residues. The junction had 7 bases not matched to a gene; V was cut back by 4 bases and J by 2 bases. Looked up from germline, CDR1 is KGHDR and CDR2 is SFDVKD. For the CDR3, the DNA is TGTGCCACCAGTGACCCGAGACAGGGACCTGGAAACACCATATATTTT. This codes for CATSDPRQGPGNTIYF.

This chain joins TRBV11-2 and TRBJ2-7; 7 nucleotides agree with TRBD2. This CDR3 spans 13 amino acids. The V segment lost 5 bases and the J segment 5 bases; nucleotides outside the gene matches: 6. Germline CDR1 is SGHAT and CDR2 is FQNNGV. CDR3 protein: CASSPSRGNEQYF. The CDR3 DNA sequence: TGTGCCAGCAGCCCTTCGCGGGGGAACGAGCAGTACTTC. Combining the CDR3 with reference TRBV11-2 and TRBJ2-7 gives the whole variable domain EAGVAQSPRYKIIEKRQSVAFWCNPISGHATLYWYQQILGQGPKLLIQFQNNGVVDDSQLPKDRFSAERLKGVDSTLKIQPAKLEDSAVYLCASSPSRGNEQYFGPGTRLTVT.

The rearrangement links TRBV6-6 to TRBJ2-7; tentative D call: TRBD1 (5 bases). Trimming pared 6 bases from V and 7 bases from J, leaving 13 bases between. Per germline, CDR1 MNHNY and CDR2 SVGAGI (reference sequence). This CDR3 is 12 amino acids long. CDR3 protein: CASSVWGVEQYF. For the CDR3, the DNA is TGTGCCAGCAGCGTGTGGGGCGTAGAGCAGTACTTC.

This clone was picked up one time. The chain combines TRBV6-1 with TRBJ2-7, with D perhaps TRBD1 (5 bases). The CDR3 spans 15 residues. With 2 bases removed from V and 5 bases from J, the gap between germline ends came to 16 bases. Per the germline V gene, CDR1 is MNHNS and CDR2 is SASEGT. CDR3 sequence (DNA): TGTGCCAGCAGTGAAAATTTGGCAGGGTTTAACGAGCAGTACTTC. Residues: CASSENLAGFNEQYF.

This chain joins TRBV15 and TRBJ1-4; no firm D call. The ends were cut back, 0 bases at V and 6 bases at J, with 8 bases in the middle. CDR1 is LNHNV and CDR2 is YYDKDF in the germline V gene (reference sequence). The CDR3 has 14 amino acids. Written as DNA, the CDR3 is TGTGCCACCAGCAGAGATTCCGGGTATGAAAAACTGTTTTTT. Its protein product is CATSRDSGYEKLFF.

This clone was found once. J is TRBJ1-2 and V is TRBV30; D is undetermined. The CDR3 has 14 residues. The V and J ends lost 2 bases and 5 bases respectively, with 15 bases between them. The germline CDR1 and CDR2 sequences are GTSNPN and SVGIG (reference sequence). CDR3 nucleotide sequence: TGTGCCTGGAGTTCACCCGGGAGAGGGTATGGCTACACCTTC. Protein product: CAWSSPGRGYGYTF. Complete variable domain (other parts from reference TRBV30 and TRBJ1-2): SQTIHQWPATLVQPVGSPLSLECTVEGTSNPNLYWYRQAAGRGLQLLFYSVGIGQISSEVPQNLSASRPQDRQFILSSKKLLLSDSGFYLCAWSSPGRGYGYTFGSGTRLTVV.